Each of the 27 T cell receptor beta chains below was sequenced from the same sample in a study of blood T cells in healthy people across ages. Together with a sample-barcoded 5' primer, a J-beta primer mix was included in a second PCR lasting about 7 to 12 cycles. Using its own MiXCR run on the 5' RACE reads, TCRdb lists one record per CDR3 protein. The sample lists approximately 1,700,000 distinct CDR3 sequences; about 39% were seen once. Sequencing was carried out using blood. These receptors all come from a human donor in good health.

This clonotype was seen just once. This chain links TRBV29-1 with TRBJ1-1, with 7 bases fitting TRBD1. Germline values: CDR1 SQVTM, CDR2 ANQGSEA. The CDR3 totals 13 residues. V shed 1 base and J 10 bases; nucleotides not matched to a gene: 9. The CDR3 loop reads CSVEGMQGVRAFF. The DNA for the CDR3 is TGCAGCGTTGAAGGGATGCAGGGGGTTAGAGCTTTCTTT.

CDR3 in amino acids: CASSPVGGWGSQYF. The CDR3 DNA follows: TGCGCCAGCAGCCCAGTGGGGGGCTGGGGTTCTCAGTATTTT. The rearrangement joins TRBV4-3 to TRBJ2-3; either TRBD1 or TRBD2 may supply D (6 bases each). Trimming removed 4 bases from V and 12 bases from J, with 20 bases in between. The CDR3 totals 14 residues. Germline V gene sequence: CDR1 LGHNA, CDR2 YSLEER.

The chain is built from TRBV6-2 or TRBV6-3 and TRBJ1-5; TRBD1 is a possible D gene (5 bases). The germline V gene encodes CDR1 MNHEY and CDR2 SVGEGT. The V and J ends lost 2 bases and 5 bases respectively, with 10 bases between them. The CDR3 runs to 14 residues. CDR3 nucleotide sequence: TGTGCCAGCAGTTACAGGGGCGGGTATCAGCCCCAGCATTTT. Translation: CASSYRGGYQPQHF.

In its sample, this clonotype was seen a few times. V is TRBV20-1 and J is TRBJ2-7, with 10 positions matching TRBD1. The J call is in doubt because the DNA end fits TRBJ2-5 better. The CDR3 is 13 amino acids. The germline gives CDR1 DFQATT, CDR2 SNEGSKA (reference sequence). CDR3 in amino acids: CSAMTGGDKTQYF. CDR3 bases: TGCAGTGCTATGACAGGGGGCGATAAGACCCAGTACTTC.

In its sample, this clonotype was seen a few times. V gene TRBV15 combines with J gene TRBJ1-1; unclear D gene. Trimming took off 4 bases at V and 0 bases at J, with 9 bases between the two ends. Germline CDR1 is LNHNV and CDR2 is YYDKDF (reference sequence). The CDR3 extends over 14 amino acids. For the CDR3, the DNA is TGTGCCACCAGCAAGATAGGTTTGAACACTGAAGCTTTCTTT. As protein: CATSKIGLNTEAFF.

This chain uses TRBV7-9 with TRBJ2-3; D is perhaps TRBD1 or TRBD2 (6 bases each). Trimming took off 10 bases at V and 1 base at J, with 18 bases between the two ends. Germline CDR1 is SEHNR and CDR2 is FQNEAQ (reference sequence). The CDR3 extends over 15 amino acids. The CDR3 sequence is CATHPWGAGTDTQYF. CDR3 DNA sequence: TGTGCCACCCACCCCTGGGGGGCCGGCACAGATACGCAGTATTTT.

As regards this clonotype: At one of its ends the junction is not consistent with the germline gene, which may arise from a read error. The chain is built from TRBV10-3 and TRBJ1-5; D unclear. The CDR3 runs to 14 residues. In germline, CDR1 is ENHRY, CDR2 SYGVKD. The CDR3 nucleotides are TGTGCCATCGGTGAGGACCCTAGCAATCAGCCCCAGCATTTT. Translated: CAIGEDPSNQPQHF.

The V gene is TRBV27, the J gene TRBJ2-6, with a weak D call TRBD1 (6 bases). The CDR3 totals 17 residues. Germline V lookup: CDR1 MNHEY, CDR2 SMNVEV (reference sequence). The V gene lost 6 bases and the J gene lost 0 bases, with 15 bases spanning the gap. The CDR3: CASSFIQGSSGANVLTF. The DNA of the CDR3 is TGTGCCAGCAGCTTTATACAGGGAAGCTCTGGGGCCAACGTCCTGACTTTC.

This clonotype has just a few counts. The chain has TRBV6-2 or TRBV6-3 and TRBJ1-5, with D possibly TRBD1 on 6 matching bases. Trimming pared 0 bases from V and 7 bases from J, leaving 19 bases between. Germline V gene sequence: CDR1 MNHEY, CDR2 SVGEGT. This CDR3 has 17 residues. CDR3 coding DNA: TGTGCCAGCAGTTACTCAACATTGTCAGGGGCCCGGCAGCCCCAGCATTTT. This codes for CASSYSTLSGARQPQHF.

This clonotype was picked up a small number of times. The chain recombines TRBV10-3 with TRBJ2-5; D is ambiguous. CDR3 length: 14 residues. Germline V gene lookup returns CDR1 ENHRY and CDR2 SYGVKD. V was cut by 3 bases and J by 4 bases, with 12 bases left in between. The CDR3 coding sequence is TGTGCCATCAGTGAATTAGATGCGGCAGAGACCCAGTACTTC. This gives the protein CAISELDAAETQYF.

The chain carries TRBV7-9 and TRBJ2-7; 11 nucleotides agree with TRBD1. This CDR3 comprises 15 residues. Germline CDR1 is SEHNR and CDR2 is FQNEAQ (reference sequence). V lost 4 bases and J lost 3; bases outside the gene matches: 5. CDR3 nucleotide sequence: TGTGCCAGCAGCTCCCCGGGACAGGGGGACTACGAGCAGTACTTC. Translating gives CASSSPGQGDYEQYF.

As for this clonotype: This clone may be a read error of a much larger clone one base away. This chain uses TRBV28 with TRBJ1-2, with a possible D match to TRBD1 (5 bases). V lost 7 bases to trimming and J lost 2 bases, with 8 bases between them. The CDR3 sequence is 12 residues long. Germline CDR1 reads MDHEN; CDR2 reads SYDVKM. CDR3 in amino acids: CASNGGNYGYTF. The CDR3 nucleotides read TGTGCCAGCAACGGGGGAAACTATGGCTACACCTTC.

Worth noting for this clonotype: At one end the junction does not follow the germline gene, possibly because of a read error. The chain combines TRBV7-2 with TRBJ2-7; the D gene is possibly TRBD2 (5 bases). The CDR3 runs 15 residues. The germline V gene has CDR1 SGHTA and CDR2 FQGNSA. As DNA, the CDR3 is TGTGCCAACAGCTTAGGGAGCGGTGTAGCCTACGAGCAGTACTTC. This codes for CANSLGSGVAYEQYF.

The chain carries TRBV4-2 and TRBJ2-3, with 8 bases fitting TRBD1. Germline loops: CDR1 LGHNA, CDR2 YNFKEQ. V shed 4 bases and J 6 bases; nucleotides not matched to a gene: 9. This CDR3 is built from 15 residues. CDR3 bases: TGTGCCAGCAGCCCGAAGTCAGGGGGCGGTGATACGCAGTATTTT. It specifies CASSPKSGGGDTQYF.

This clonotype was counted between two and nine times. The gene calls are TRBV27 and TRBJ2-5; TRBD1 matches at 10 bases. The germline gives CDR1 MNHEY, CDR2 SMNVEV (reference sequence). J was trimmed by 5 bases and V by 6 bases; bases with no gene match: 6. CDR3 length: 14 residues. CDR3 region: CASRTGGGWETQYF. DNA of the CDR3: TGTGCCAGCAGGACAGGGGGCGGTTGGGAGACCCAGTACTTC.

This clonotype was detected a few times. This chain links TRBV5-6 with TRBJ1-2, with D unresolved. Germline CDR1 SGHDT, CDR2 YYEEEE. The CDR3 is 14 amino acids. V dropped 2 bases and J dropped 5 bases, with 13 bases sitting between them. The CDR3 loop is CASSFGYSSYGYTF. In DNA form, the CDR3 reads TGTGCCAGCAGCTTTGGTTACAGCTCGTATGGCTACACCTTC.

The J gene is TRBJ2-1, the V gene TRBV20-1; no definite D call. Between the trimmed V and J ends, which lost 0 bases and 0 bases, there was a span of 12 bases. The CDR3 sequence is 16 residues long. CDR1 and CDR2 from the germline V gene are DFQATT and SNEGSKA (reference sequence). The CDR3 coding sequence is TGCAGTGCTAGAGAAGGGCGCAGTATCTCCTACAATGAGCAGTTCTTC. As protein: CSAREGRSISYNEQFF.

The chain combines TRBV29-1 with TRBJ1-1; D is perhaps TRBD1 (6 bases). The CDR3 spans 12 residues. V lost 7 bases and J 8 bases, leaving 17 bases between the germline ends. Germline V CDR1 and CDR2: SQVTM, ANQGSEA. The CDR3, as DNA: TGCAGCGCGGGGGGCGACAGTAGAGAAGCTTTCTTT. It translates to CSAGGDSREAFF.

Remarks on this clonotype: One junction end disagrees with the germline gene, perhaps due to a read error. This chain joins TRBV12-3 or TRBV12-4 and TRBJ2-3, with 7 bases that match TRBD2. The CDR3 is 15 residues long. CDR3 sequence (DNA): TGTGCCAGCAGACGAGCGGGGACTTACACAGATGCGCAGTATTTT. Translation: CASRRAGTYTDAQYF.

The V call is TRBV24-1, the J call TRBJ2-7; D unclear. This CDR3 has 11 amino acids. The V end lost 5 bases, the J end lost 7 bases, and 8 bases lay between the germline ends. From germline, CDR1 is KGHDR and CDR2 SFDVKD. CDR3 in amino acids: CATSGGTEQYF. The DNA for the CDR3 is TGTGCCACCAGTGGGGGTACTGAGCAGTACTTC.

As for this clonotype: The junction does not match germline at one end; this may be a read error. The rearrangement links TRBV12-5 to TRBJ2-3; tentative D call: TRBD2 (7 bases). The CDR3 spans 17 residues. Germline V gene sequence: CDR1 LGHNT, CDR2 FRNRAP. In DNA form, the CDR3 reads TGTGCTAATGGTTTGGTACTAGGGGGGGTTAGCACAGATACGCAGTATTTT. Translated: CANGLVLGGVSTDTQYF.

This sequence joins TRBV5-1 and TRBJ1-1, with D possibly being TRBD1 (5 bases). This CDR3 has 14 amino acids. CDR1 SGHRS and CDR2 YFSETQ come from the germline V gene. V was cut by 6 bases and J by 4 bases, with 16 bases left in between. CDR3 nucleotide sequence: TGCGCCAGCACCATGGGGGACGTATCCACTGAAGCTTTCTTT. Its protein product is CASTMGDVSTEAFF.

The chain has TRBV20-1 and TRBJ1-6; unclear D gene. The V gene lost 1 base and the J gene lost 0 bases, with 13 bases spanning the gap. CDR1 DFQATT and CDR2 SNEGSKA come from the germline V gene (reference sequence). The CDR3 spans 17 residues. DNA for the CDR3: TGCAGTGCTAGAGCCCGGGGAGGGAGCTCCTATAATTCACCCCTCCACTTT. Translation gives CSARARGGSSYNSPLHF.

Remarks on this clonotype: A read error may produce the germline difference seen at one junction end. The rearrangement links TRBV18 to TRBJ2-6; D ambiguous. CDR3 length: 16 residues. Per germline, CDR1 KGHSH and CDR2 LQKENI. CDR3 residues: CAGSTVTSSGANVLTF. DNA of the CDR3: TGTGCCGGCTCAACGGTCACTTCCTCTGGGGCCAACGTCCTGACTTTC.

There are a few counts of this clonotype. This chain uses TRBV7-2 with TRBJ1-1, with D unresolved. The germline gives CDR1 SGHTA, CDR2 FQGNSA. Trimming cost V 5 bases and J 1 base, with 14 bases left between them. CDR3 length: 15 residues. The CDR3 DNA is TGTGCCAGCAGCCCGAAGGGTTCGGCGAACACTGAAGCTTTCTTT. This sequence encodes CASSPKGSANTEAFF.

V gene TRBV20-1 combines with J gene TRBJ1-5; D is unclear. The CDR3 runs 11 residues. Germline V gene lookup returns CDR1 DFQATT and CDR2 SNEGSKA (reference sequence). This chain's CDR3 is CSRGSNQPQHF. CDR3 coding DNA: TGCAGCCGTGGGAGCAATCAGCCCCAGCATTTT.

The chain couples TRBV29-1 to TRBJ2-5; D is tentatively TRBD1 or TRBD2 (5 bases each). The DNA end favors TRBJ2-7, so the J call may be wrong. The CDR3 covers 13 residues. Germline values: CDR1 SQVTM, CDR2 ANQGSEA. CDR3 in amino acids: CSVSGPTSYEQYF. Written as DNA, the CDR3 is TGCAGCGTTTCGGGACCGACCTCCTACGAGCAGTACTTC.